A selection of T cell receptor beta chains follows, all from one sample in a study of cytomegalovirus exposure and HLA in healthy donors. Here immunoSEQ multiplex PCR was the method, and the copy in TCRdb shows in-frame clones only, minus some. The sample records 120,000 or so clones, approximately 88% being singletons. Sequences were obtained from PBMCs. The receptors come from a woman aged 18 to 35 in good health and CMV-seronegative. CDR3s include the opening cysteine and the closing phenylalanine or tryptophan. D genes are given only for firm matches. Clone size is stated in some rows and not others, as once, few, many or a class when expanded.

clone size: -
V gene: TRBV5-1
J gene: TRBJ2-3
D gene: TRBD2
CDR3 protein: CASSYTSGDTQYF
CDR3 DNA: TGCGCCAGCAGCTACACTAGCGGGGATACGCAGTATTTT

clone size: -
V gene: TRBV29-1
J gene: TRBJ1-5
D gene: TRBD1
CDR3 protein: CSVAMGQTQPQHF
CDR3 DNA: TGCAGCGTAGCCATGGGACAGACCCAGCCCCAGCATTTT

clone size: -
V gene: TRBV5-1
J gene: TRBJ2-6
D gene: -
CDR3 protein: CASSFVLSGANVLTF
CDR3 DNA: TGCGCCAGCAGCTTTGTACTCTCTGGGGCCAACGTCCTGACTTTC

clone size: few
V gene: TRBV7-9
J gene: TRBJ1-2
D gene: -
CDR3 protein: CASSLVVRGTNYGYTF
CDR3 DNA: TGTGCCAGCAGCTTAGTTGTGAGGGGGACTAACTATGGCTACACCTTC

clone size: -
V gene: TRBV11-2
J gene: TRBJ2-7
D gene: -
CDR3 protein: CASSPRVLSPLEQYF
CDR3 DNA: TGTGCCAGCAGCCCCCGGGTCCTCTCCCCTCTCGAGCAGTACTTC

clone size: -
V gene: TRBV19
J gene: TRBJ1-1
D gene: -
CDR3 protein: CASSRGWSEAFF
CDR3 DNA: TGTGCCAGTAGTCGGGGGTGGTCTGAAGCTTTCTTT

clone size: -
V gene: TRBV6-5
J gene: TRBJ1-4
D gene: TRBD1
CDR3 protein: CASRTGFNEKLFF
CDR3 DNA: TGTGCCAGTAGGACAGGGTTTAATGAAAAACTGTTTTTT

clone size: -
V gene: TRBV21-1
J gene: TRBJ2-1
D gene: -
CDR3 protein: CASSKGLAGESSYNEQFF
CDR3 DNA: TGTGCCAGCAGCAAAGGACTAGCGGGGGAGAGCTCCTACAATGAGCAGTTCTTC

clone size: few
V gene: TRBV9
J gene: TRBJ1-2
D gene: TRBD1
CDR3 protein: CASSPQGVYGYTF
CDR3 DNA: TGTGCCAGCAGCCCACAGGGGGTATATGGCTACACCTTC

clone size: -
V gene: TRBV27
J gene: TRBJ2-1
D gene: -
CDR3 protein: CASRDRRNEQFF
CDR3 DNA: TGTGCCAGCAGAGACAGGCGCAATGAGCAGTTCTTC

clone size: -
V gene: TRBV6-1
J gene: TRBJ2-2
D gene: -
CDR3 protein: CASSEVLLGTGELFF
CDR3 DNA: TGTGCCAGCAGTGAAGTACTACTTGGCACCGGGGAGCTGTTTTTT

clone size: -
V gene: TRBV6-5
J gene: TRBJ2-6
D gene: -
CDR3 protein: CASSSESGANVLTF
CDR3 DNA: TGTGCCAGCAGTTCGGAGTCTGGGGCCAACGTCCTGACTTTC

clone size: -
V gene: TRBV7-6
J gene: TRBJ1-5
D gene: -
CDR3 protein: CASSLAQGSNQPQHF
CDR3 DNA: TGTGCCAGCAGCTTAGCACAGGGCTCCAATCAGCCCCAGCATTTT

clone size: few
V gene: TRBV5-6
J gene: TRBJ2-3
D gene: TRBD1
CDR3 protein: CASSLLMGQGDTDTQYF
CDR3 DNA: TGTGCCAGCAGCCTTCTTATGGGACAGGGGGACACAGATACGCAGTATTTT

clone size: once
V gene: TRBV6-1
J gene: TRBJ2-7
D gene: -
CDR3 protein: CASSEAGTLSYEQYF
CDR3 DNA: TGTGCCAGCAGTGAAGCAGGGACTCTATCCTACGAGCAGTACTTC

clone size: -
V gene: TRBV5-1
J gene: TRBJ2-3
D gene: TRBD2
CDR3 protein: CASSFSSGSTDTQYF
CDR3 DNA: TGCGCCAGCAGCTTCTCTAGCGGGAGCACAGATACGCAGTATTTT

clone size: -
V gene: TRBV18
J gene: TRBJ1-1
D gene: -
CDR3 protein: CASSATENTEAFF
CDR3 DNA: TGTGCCAGCTCAGCGACAGAGAACACTGAAGCTTTCTTT

clone size: -
V gene: TRBV30
J gene: TRBJ1-1
D gene: -
CDR3 protein: CAWSDGLNTEAFF
CDR3 DNA: TGTGCCTGGAGTGACGGGTTGAACACTGAAGCTTTCTTT

clone size: few
V gene: TRBV5-1
J gene: TRBJ2-7
D gene: TRBD2
CDR3 protein: CASRLSSGREQYF
CDR3 DNA: TGCGCCAGCCGTCTGTCTAGCGGGAGAGAGCAGTACTTC

clone size: -
V gene: TRBV7-2
J gene: TRBJ2-7
D gene: TRBD2
CDR3 protein: CASSLTSGKPEQYF
CDR3 DNA: TGTGCCAGCAGCTTGACTAGCGGGAAGCCCGAGCAGTACTTC

clone size: -
V gene: TRBV19
J gene: TRBJ2-1
D gene: TRBD2
CDR3 protein: CASSIETRTGTREDEQFF
CDR3 DNA: TGTGCCAGTAGTATCGAGACTAGGACCGGGACTAGAGAAGATGAGCAGTTCTTC

clone size: -
V gene: TRBV28
J gene: TRBJ2-7
D gene: TRBD2
CDR3 protein: CASRPRGGGLEQYF
CDR3 DNA: TGTGCCAGCAGACCCCGAGGCGGGGGGCTCGAGCAGTACTTC

clone size: once
V gene: TRBV15
J gene: TRBJ2-1
D gene: TRBD2
CDR3 protein: CATSRGLAGTFEQFF
CDR3 DNA: TGTGCCACCAGCAGAGGACTAGCGGGAACGTTTGAGCAGTTCTTC

clone size: -
V gene: TRBV5-1
J gene: TRBJ2-7
D gene: TRBD2
CDR3 protein: CASSPNLAGGNEQYF
CDR3 DNA: TGCGCCAGCAGCCCGAACCTAGCGGGAGGGAACGAGCAGTACTTC

clone size: -
V gene: TRBV7-8
J gene: TRBJ2-5
D gene: TRBD1
CDR3 protein: CASSPPSSGTGGTQYF
CDR3 DNA: TGTGCCAGCAGCCCCCCTTCTTCCGGGACAGGGGGCACCCAGTACTTC

clone size: -
V gene: TRBV29-1
J gene: TRBJ2-7
D gene: -
CDR3 protein: CSVQGASYEQYF
CDR3 DNA: TGCAGCGTCCAGGGCGCCTCCTACGAGCAGTACTTC

clone size: -
V gene: TRBV9
J gene: TRBJ2-3
D gene: -
CDR3 protein: CASSAYHTDTQYF
CDR3 DNA: TGTGCCAGCAGCGCCTACCACACAGATACGCAGTATTTT

clone size: -
V gene: TRBV5-8
J gene: TRBJ2-7
D gene: -
CDR3 protein: CASSSRQVSYEQYF
CDR3 DNA: TGTGCCAGCAGCTCCCGACAGGTCTCCTACGAGCAGTACTTC

clone size: many
V gene: TRBV4-1
J gene: TRBJ2-1
D gene: TRBD2
CDR3 protein: CASSQVPGLAGDPDFNEQFF
CDR3 DNA: TGCGCCAGCAGCCAAGTACCGGGACTAGCGGGAGACCCTGACTTCAATGAGCAGTTCTTC

clone size: -
V gene: TRBV5-1
J gene: TRBJ1-2
D gene: -
CDR3 protein: CASSSTVGAESERYGYTF
CDR3 DNA: TGCGCCAGCAGCTCCACGGTGGGGGCCGAATCGGAACGGTATGGCTACACCTTC

clone size: once
V gene: TRBV11-2
J gene: TRBJ2-5
D gene: -
CDR3 protein: CASSLDLNRVIETQYF
CDR3 DNA: TGTGCCAGCAGCTTAGATCTGAACAGGGTTATCGAGACCCAGTACTTC

clone size: -
V gene: TRBV4-2
J gene: TRBJ2-7
D gene: TRBD2
CDR3 protein: CASSERGSYEQYF
CDR3 DNA: TGTGCCAGCAGTGAGCGGGGCTCCTACGAGCAGTACTTC

clone size: many
V gene: TRBV6-4
J gene: TRBJ2-3
D gene: TRBD2
CDR3 protein: CASSDSSGSGTDTQYF
CDR3 DNA: TGTGCCAGCAGTGACTCGAGCGGGAGCGGCACAGATACGCAGTATTTT

clone size: -
V gene: TRBV6-1
J gene: TRBJ2-1
D gene: -
CDR3 protein: CAGTRGDPNEQFF
CDR3 DNA: TGTGCCGGTACACGCGGGGACCCCAATGAGCAGTTCTTC

clone size: -
V gene: TRBV7-2
J gene: TRBJ1-5
D gene: TRBD1
CDR3 protein: CASSLKGGGNQPQHF
CDR3 DNA: TGTGCCAGCAGCTTAAAAGGGGGCGGCAATCAGCCCCAGCATTTT

clone size: -
V gene: TRBV19
J gene: TRBJ2-7
D gene: -
CDR3 protein: CASSQGDTTYEQYF
CDR3 DNA: TGTGCCAGTAGTCAAGGGGACACCACCTACGAGCAGTACTTC

clone size: -
V gene: TRBV16
J gene: TRBJ1-5
D gene: TRBD1
CDR3 protein: CASSQFTGDQPQHF
CDR3 DNA: TGTGCCAGCAGCCAATTTACAGGGGATCAGCCCCAGCATTTT

clone size: few
V gene: TRBV28
J gene: TRBJ2-7
D gene: TRBD1
CDR3 protein: CASSPNPWDRGSYEQYF
CDR3 DNA: TGTGCCAGCAGTCCTAACCCGTGGGACAGGGGTTCCTACGAGCAGTACTTC

clone size: -
V gene: TRBV9
J gene: TRBJ1-1
D gene: -
CDR3 protein: CASSVGHMNTEAFF
CDR3 DNA: TGTGCCAGCAGCGTAGGGCACATGAACACTGAAGCTTTCTTT

clone size: -
V gene: TRBV18
J gene: TRBJ1-2
D gene: TRBD1
CDR3 protein: CASSPLRDRAYGYTF
CDR3 DNA: TGTGCCAGCTCACCACTAAGGGACAGGGCCTATGGCTACACCTTC

clone size: -
V gene: TRBV4-1
J gene: TRBJ2-1
D gene: -
CDR3 protein: CASSQAPGEYEQFF
CDR3 DNA: TGCGCCAGCAGCCAAGCTCCAGGGGAATATGAGCAGTTCTTC